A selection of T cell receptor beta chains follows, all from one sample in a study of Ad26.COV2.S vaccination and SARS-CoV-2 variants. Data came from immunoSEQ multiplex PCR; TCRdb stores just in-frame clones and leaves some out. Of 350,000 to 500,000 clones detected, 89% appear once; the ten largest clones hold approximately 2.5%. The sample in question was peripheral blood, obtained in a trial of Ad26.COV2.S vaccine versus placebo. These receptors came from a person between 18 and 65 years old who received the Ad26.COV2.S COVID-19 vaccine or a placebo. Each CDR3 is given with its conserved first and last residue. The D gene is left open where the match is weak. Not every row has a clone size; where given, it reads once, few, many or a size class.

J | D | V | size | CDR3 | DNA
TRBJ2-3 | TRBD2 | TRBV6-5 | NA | CASSYSTSGKADTQYF | TGTGCCAGCAGTTACTCGACTAGCGGGAAGGCAGATACGCAGTATTTT
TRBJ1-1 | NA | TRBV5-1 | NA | CASSPEGGWTEAFF | TGCGCCAGCAGCCCTGAGGGCGGGTGGACTGAAGCTTTCTTT
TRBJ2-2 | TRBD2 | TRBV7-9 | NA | CASSFSASGILNTGELFF | TGTGCCAGCAGCTTCTCGGCTAGCGGGATTCTTAACACCGGGGAGCTGTTTTTT
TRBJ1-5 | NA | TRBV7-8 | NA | CASSFLGISGQPQHF | TGTGCCAGCAGCTTCCTGGGGATTTCAGGTCAGCCCCAGCATTTT
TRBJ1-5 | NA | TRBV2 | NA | CASSDPRWPQHF | TGTGCCAGCAGCGATCCGAGGTGGCCCCAGCATTTT
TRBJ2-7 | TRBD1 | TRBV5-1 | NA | CASSFAGGSSYEQYF | TGCGCCAGCAGCTTTGCAGGGGGTAGCTCCTACGAGCAGTACTTC
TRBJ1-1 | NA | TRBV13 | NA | CASGGRQPNTEAFF | TGTGCCAGCGGAGGGAGGCAGCCGAACACTGAAGCTTTCTTT
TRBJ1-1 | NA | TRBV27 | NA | CASSLSRNTEAFF | TGTGCCAGCAGTTTAAGTCGGAATACTGAAGCTTTCTTT
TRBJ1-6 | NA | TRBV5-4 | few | CASSFRQSDSPLHF | TGTGCCAGCAGCTTTCGACAGTCGGATTCACCCCTCCACTTT
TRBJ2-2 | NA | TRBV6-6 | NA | CASTSGAGELFF | TGTGCCAGCACCTCGGGTGCCGGGGAGCTGTTTTTT
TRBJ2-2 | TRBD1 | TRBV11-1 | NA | CASSFGTGNTGELFF | TGTGCCAGCAGCTTCGGGACAGGGAACACCGGGGAGCTGTTTTTT
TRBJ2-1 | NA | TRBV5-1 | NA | CASSWTDSSYNEQFF | TGCGCCAGCAGCTGGACTGATAGCTCCTACAATGAGCAGTTCTTC
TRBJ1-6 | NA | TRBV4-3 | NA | CASSSFGETYNSPLHF | TGCGCCAGCAGCTCATTTGGGGAGACCTATAATTCACCCCTCCACTTT
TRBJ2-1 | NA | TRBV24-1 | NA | CATSDDPWDEQFF | TGTGCCACCAGTGATGACCCTTGGGATGAGCAGTTCTTC
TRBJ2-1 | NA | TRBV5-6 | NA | CASITLWGRVHEQFF | TGTGCCAGCATCACGTTATGGGGTCGAGTACATGAGCAGTTCTTC
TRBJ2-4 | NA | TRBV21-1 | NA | CASRSLLFILRAKNIQYF | TGTGCCAGCAGATCCCTCCTCTTTATATTGAGAGCCAAAAACATTCAGTACTTC
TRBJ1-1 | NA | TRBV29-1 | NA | CSVVFREAFF | TGCAGCGTTGTATTTCGGGAAGCTTTCTTT
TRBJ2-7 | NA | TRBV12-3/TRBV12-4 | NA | CASSLRGGAEQYF | TGTGCCAGCAGTCTTAGGGGGGGGGCTGAGCAGTACTTC
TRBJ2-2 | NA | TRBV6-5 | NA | CASTWTGELFF | TGTGCCAGCACATGGACCGGGGAGCTGTTTTTT
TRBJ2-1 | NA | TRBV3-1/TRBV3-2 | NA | CASSQDWGYYNEQFF | TGTGCCAGCAGCCAAGACTGGGGGTACTACAATGAGCAGTTCTTC
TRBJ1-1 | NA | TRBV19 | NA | CASSMGITEAFF | TGTGCCAGTAGTATGGGGATCACTGAAGCTTTCTTT
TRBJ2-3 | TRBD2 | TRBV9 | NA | CASSVATTSFTDTQYF | TGTGCCAGCAGCGTAGCTACGACTAGCTTCACAGATACGCAGTATTTT
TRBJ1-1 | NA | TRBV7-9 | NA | CASSSFVGTEAFF | TGTGCCAGCAGCTCATTCGTTGGCACTGAAGCTTTCTTT
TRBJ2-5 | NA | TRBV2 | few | CASQPNEGETQYF | TGTGCCAGCCAACCCAACGAGGGAGAGACCCAGTACTTC
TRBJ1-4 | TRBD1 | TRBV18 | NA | CASSPLGQGGEKLFF | TGTGCCAGCTCACCACTCGGACAGGGTGGTGAAAAACTGTTTTTT
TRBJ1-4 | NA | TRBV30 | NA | CAWSVPPDGYEKLFF | TGTGCCTGGAGTGTCCCCCCGGACGGGTATGAAAAACTGTTTTTT
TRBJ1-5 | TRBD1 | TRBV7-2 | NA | CASAFGRGLKAQHF | TGTGCCAGTGCCTTTGGCAGGGGGCTTAAGGCCCAGCATTTT
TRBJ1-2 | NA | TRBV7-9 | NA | CASSVGANYGYTF | TGTGCCAGCAGCGTGGGAGCTAACTATGGCTACACCTTC
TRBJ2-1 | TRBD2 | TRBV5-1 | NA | CASSSDILAGAGYNEQFF | TGCGCCAGCAGCTCAGACATCCTAGCGGGAGCAGGGTACAATGAGCAGTTCTTC
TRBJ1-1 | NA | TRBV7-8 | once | CASSLGQSLVNTEAFF | TGTGCCAGCAGCTTAGGCCAGTCCCTCGTGAACACTGAAGCTTTCTTT
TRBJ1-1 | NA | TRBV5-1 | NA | CASRLDLMNTEAFF | TGCGCCAGCCGATTGGACCTCATGAACACTGAAGCTTTCTTT
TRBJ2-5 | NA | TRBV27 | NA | CASSWGLTETQYF | TGTGCCAGCAGCTGGGGCCTGACAGAGACCCAGTACTTC
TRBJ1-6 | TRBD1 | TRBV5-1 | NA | CASSAGQGKGSPLHF | TGCGCCAGCAGCGCAGGACAGGGGAAGGGTTCACCCCTCCACTTT
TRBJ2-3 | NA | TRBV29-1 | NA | CSGGRDTQYF | TGCAGCGGGGGGCGAGATACGCAGTATTTT
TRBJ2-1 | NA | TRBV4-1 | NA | CASSLVGAGADEQFF | TGCGCCAGCAGCCTTGTTGGGGCGGGGGCCGATGAGCAGTTCTTC
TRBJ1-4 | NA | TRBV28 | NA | CASSFVGGVEKLFF | TGTGCCAGCAGTTTTGTCGGGGGTGTTGAAAAACTGTTTTTT
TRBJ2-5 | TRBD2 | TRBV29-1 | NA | CSGGGLGGRETQYF | TGCAGCGGTGGGGGACTAGGGGGGCGAGAGACCCAGTACTTC